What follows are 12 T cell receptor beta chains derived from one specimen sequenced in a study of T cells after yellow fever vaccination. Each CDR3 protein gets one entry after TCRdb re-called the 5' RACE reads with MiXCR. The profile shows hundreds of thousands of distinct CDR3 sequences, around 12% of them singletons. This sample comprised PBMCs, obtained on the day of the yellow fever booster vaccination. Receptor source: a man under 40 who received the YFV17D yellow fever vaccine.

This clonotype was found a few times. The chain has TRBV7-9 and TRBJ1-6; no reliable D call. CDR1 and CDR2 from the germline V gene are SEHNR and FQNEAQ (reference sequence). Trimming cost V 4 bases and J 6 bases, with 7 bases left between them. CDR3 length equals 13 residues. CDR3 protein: CASSSELNSPLHF. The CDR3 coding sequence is TGTGCCAGCAGCTCCGAGCTTAATTCACCCCTCCACTTT.

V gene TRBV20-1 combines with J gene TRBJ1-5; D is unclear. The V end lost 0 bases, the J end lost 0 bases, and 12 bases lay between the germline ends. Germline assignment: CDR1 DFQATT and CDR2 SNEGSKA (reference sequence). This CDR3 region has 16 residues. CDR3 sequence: CSAREALFYSNQPQHF. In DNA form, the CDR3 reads TGCAGTGCTAGAGAGGCACTTTTCTATAGCAATCAGCCCCAGCATTTT.

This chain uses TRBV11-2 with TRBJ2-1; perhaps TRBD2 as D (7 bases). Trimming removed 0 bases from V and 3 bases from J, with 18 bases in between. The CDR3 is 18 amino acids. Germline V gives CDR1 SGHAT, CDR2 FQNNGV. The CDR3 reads CASSLDGWGGRRYNEQFF. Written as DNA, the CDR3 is TGTGCCAGCAGCTTAGATGGGTGGGGGGGGCGTCGCTACAATGAGCAGTTCTTC.

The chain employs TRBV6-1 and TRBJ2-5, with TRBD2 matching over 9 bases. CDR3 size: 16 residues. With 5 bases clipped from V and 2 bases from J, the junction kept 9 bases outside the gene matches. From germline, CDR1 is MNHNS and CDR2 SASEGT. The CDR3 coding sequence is TGTGCCAGCAGTCGGACTAGCGCTTTGGGTCAAGAGACCCAGTACTTC. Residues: CASSRTSALGQETQYF.

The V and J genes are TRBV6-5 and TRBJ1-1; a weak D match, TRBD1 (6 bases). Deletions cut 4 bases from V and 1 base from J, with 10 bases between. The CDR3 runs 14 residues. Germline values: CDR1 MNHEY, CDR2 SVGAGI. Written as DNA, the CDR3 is TGTGCCAGCAGTTGGGGGGGCGAGAACACTGAAGCTTTCTTT. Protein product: CASSWGGENTEAFF.

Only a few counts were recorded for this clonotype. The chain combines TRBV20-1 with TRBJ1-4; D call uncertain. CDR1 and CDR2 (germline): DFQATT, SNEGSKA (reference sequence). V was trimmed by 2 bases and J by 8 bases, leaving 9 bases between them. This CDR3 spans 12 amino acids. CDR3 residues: CSARWGEEKLFF. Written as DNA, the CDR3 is TGCAGTGCTAGATGGGGAGAAGAAAAACTGTTTTTT.

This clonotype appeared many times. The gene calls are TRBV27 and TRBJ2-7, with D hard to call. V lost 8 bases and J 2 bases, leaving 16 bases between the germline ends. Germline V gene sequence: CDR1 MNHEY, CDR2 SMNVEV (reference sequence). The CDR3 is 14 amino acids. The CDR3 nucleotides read TGTGCCAGCGAGTCCCTGACATTACCCTACGAGCAGTACTTC. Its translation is CASESLTLPYEQYF.

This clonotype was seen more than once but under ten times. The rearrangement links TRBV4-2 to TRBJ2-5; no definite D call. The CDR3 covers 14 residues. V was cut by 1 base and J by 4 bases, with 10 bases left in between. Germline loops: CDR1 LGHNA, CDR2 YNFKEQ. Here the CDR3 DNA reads TGTGCCAGCAGCCAAGTAGGCAGCTCAGAGACCCAGTACTTC. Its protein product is CASSQVGSSETQYF.

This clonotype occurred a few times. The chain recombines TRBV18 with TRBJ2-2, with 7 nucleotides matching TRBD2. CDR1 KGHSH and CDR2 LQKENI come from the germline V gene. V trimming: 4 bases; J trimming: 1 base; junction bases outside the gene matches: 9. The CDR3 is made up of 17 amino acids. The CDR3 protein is CASSQTRAGVNTGELFF. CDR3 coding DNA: TGTGCCAGCTCACAAACACGGGCGGGAGTGAACACCGGGGAGCTGTTTTTT.

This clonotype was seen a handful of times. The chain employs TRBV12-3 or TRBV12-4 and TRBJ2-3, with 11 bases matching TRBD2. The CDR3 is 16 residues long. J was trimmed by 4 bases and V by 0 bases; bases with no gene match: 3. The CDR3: CASSLASGRGADTQYF. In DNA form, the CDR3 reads TGTGCCAGCAGTTTAGCTAGCGGGAGGGGCGCAGATACGCAGTATTTT.

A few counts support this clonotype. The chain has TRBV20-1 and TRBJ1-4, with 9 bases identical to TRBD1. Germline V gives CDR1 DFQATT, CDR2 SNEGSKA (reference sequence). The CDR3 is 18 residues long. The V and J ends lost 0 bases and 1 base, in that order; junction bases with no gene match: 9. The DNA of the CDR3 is TGCAGTGCTAGAGATAGCGACAGGGGGTTTCTAACTAATGAAAAACTGTTTTTT. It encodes CSARDSDRGFLTNEKLFF.

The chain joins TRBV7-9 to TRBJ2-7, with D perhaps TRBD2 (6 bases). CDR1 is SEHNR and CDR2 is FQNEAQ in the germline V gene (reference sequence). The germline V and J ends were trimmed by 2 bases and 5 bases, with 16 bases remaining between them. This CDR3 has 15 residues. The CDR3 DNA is TGTGCCAGCAGCTTACTGCTTGCGGGGATCGACGAGCAGTACTTC. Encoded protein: CASSLLLAGIDEQYF.